These T cell receptor beta chains were read from a single sample in a study of cytomegalovirus exposure and HLA in healthy donors. Only in-frame clones appear in the TCRdb table, and some are missing; sequencing was by immunoSEQ multiplex PCR. Among under 100,000 clones listed, around 70% were seen once. The specimen was PBMCs. The receptors originated from a woman aged 45 to 65 in good health and CMV-seropositive. The CDR3 runs from the conserved cysteine through the conserved F or W. D genes are given only for firm matches. Size is omitted from some rows. Given values are once, few, many or a class for expanded clones.

size: NA; V: TRBV28; D: NA; CDR3: CATSLRSYGYTF
size: NA; V: TRBV18; D: TRBD2; CDR3: CASSPEDLAGFRAQYF
size: few; V: TRBV6-5; D: NA; CDR3: CASSYSTGYPYEQYF
size: NA; V: TRBV4-1; D: TRBD1; CDR3: CASSPRDRGVGSNQPQHF
size: NA; V: TRBV6-5; D: NA; CDR3: CASLIRANTEAFF
size: NA; V: TRBV11-2; D: TRBD2; CDR3: CASSLVAGGAPDTQYF
size: NA; V: TRBV29-1; D: NA; CDR3: CSVSTPYEQYF
size: NA; V: TRBV5-4; D: TRBD2; CDR3: CASSLSSGVGTQYF
size: NA; V: TRBV9; D: TRBD1; CDR3: CASSVALQGASTDTQYF
size: NA; V: TRBV29-1; D: NA; CDR3: CSVVSQWETDTQYF
size: few; V: TRBV5-4; D: TRBD1; CDR3: CASSQDRNSGNTIYF
size: few; V: TRBV2; D: NA; CDR3: CASSSTAEKLFF
size: many; V: TRBV15; D: TRBD1; CDR3: CATSPRRTGNQPQHF
size: few; V: TRBV28; D: NA; CDR3: CASSIPRRVPNQPQHF
size: NA; V: TRBV9; D: TRBD1; CDR3: CASSQQGNYGYTF
size: NA; V: TRBV9; D: NA; CDR3: CASSYTGANTEAFF
size: NA; V: TRBV11-1; D: NA; CDR3: CASSFLKADKNTEAFF
size: NA; V: TRBV5-1; D: NA; CDR3: CASSLIGGNEKLFF
size: NA; V: TRBV7-9; D: TRBD1; CDR3: CSSSRTGNEQFF
size: few; V: TRBV30; D: NA; CDR3: CAAGGGAHNSPLHF
size: NA; V: TRBV29-1; D: NA; CDR3: CSVWGLDRTGTQYF
size: NA; V: TRBV7-6; D: NA; CDR3: CASSLAFSSYNEQFF
size: NA; V: TRBV7-3; D: TRBD1; CDR3: CASSPQGAHTEAFF
size: NA; V: TRBV5-1; D: NA; CDR3: CASTFGTGSYNEQFF
size: NA; V: TRBV10-1; D: TRBD1; CDR3: CASSEDRGQLTETQYF
size: NA; V: TRBV7-2; D: NA; CDR3: CASSPGGSETQYF
size: NA; V: TRBV6-1; D: TRBD1; CDR3: CASRLAGTGPYEQYF
size: NA; V: TRBV28; D: NA; CDR3: CASSLSTAWEQYF
size: NA; V: TRBV28; D: TRBD1; CDR3: CASWGGQGSNTIYF
size: few; V: TRBV28; D: TRBD1; CDR3: CASSFAGGNYGYTF
size: NA; V: TRBV4-2; D: NA; CDR3: CASSVSRGRGETQYF
size: NA; V: TRBV6-6; D: NA; CDR3: CASSYSKSGSGYEQYF
size: few; V: TRBV5-1; D: NA; CDR3: CASSLEARGENTGELFF
size: few; V: TRBV18; D: TRBD1; CDR3: CASSPEPGQGDEQFF
size: once; V: TRBV18; D: NA; CDR3: CASSPGWGQTEAFF
size: NA; V: TRBV18; D: NA; CDR3: CASSPIRGTGNTIYF
size: NA; V: TRBV7-9; D: TRBD2; CDR3: CASTLGLNFGELFF
size: NA; V: TRBV10-2; D: NA; CDR3: CASRGANEQFF
size: NA; V: TRBV11-2; D: TRBD2; CDR3: CASRFTSGDEQYF
size: NA; V: TRBV6-4; D: TRBD2; CDR3: CASSEGGAGGLGSEQFF